These 15 T cell receptor beta chains share one sample of origin, sequenced in a study of cytomegalovirus exposure and HLA in healthy donors. Repertoires were generated with immunoSEQ multiplex PCR, while TCRdb's copy carries only in-frame clones and drops some. The profile covers around 120,000 clones, with around 89% appearing a single time and about 6.9% taken by the ten largest. Material for sequencing was PBMCs. The source is a woman aged 18 to 35 in good health and CMV-seropositive.

V and J are TRBV4-1 and TRBJ2-3; TRBD2 agrees at 8 bases. Germline V gives CDR1 MGHRA, CDR2 YSYEKL. The V and J ends lost 6 bases and 6 bases, in that order; junction bases with no gene match: 14. The CDR3 is 16 residues long. For the CDR3, the DNA is TGCGCCAGCAGACAGGATCGAGGACTAGCCTCGGATACGCAGTATTTT. Encoded protein: CASRQDRGLASDTQYF.

This chain links TRBV11-1 with TRBJ2-3; D might be TRBD2 (5 bases). CDR1 is SGHAT, CDR2 FQDESV, per germline (reference sequence). The V gene lost 0 bases and the J gene lost 0 bases, with 16 bases spanning the gap. This CDR3 has 18 residues. CDR3 nucleotide sequence: TGTGCCAGCAGCTTAGCGCCCGGTGCGAGGGCGAGCACAGATACGCAGTATTTT. It yields the protein CASSLAPGARASTDTQYF.

The chain uses TRBV19 and TRBJ2-7; D not resolved. V was cut by 3 bases and J by 0 bases, with 6 bases left in between. There are 13 residues in the CDR3. The germline V gene encodes CDR1 LNHDA and CDR2 SQIVND (reference sequence). CDR3 in DNA: TGTGCCAGTAGTATCGGCGGCTCCTACGAGCAGTACTTC. It codes for CASSIGGSYEQYF.

The chain links TRBV7-9 to TRBJ1-2, with D tentatively TRBD1 (5 bases). This CDR3 comprises 15 residues. Per the germline V gene, CDR1 is SEHNR and CDR2 is FQNEAQ (reference sequence). V was cut by 3 bases and J by 4 bases, with 15 bases left in between. In DNA form, the CDR3 reads TGTGCCAGCAGCTTCTTCCCAGGGAATCGCTATGGCTACACCTTC. Translating it yields CASSFFPGNRYGYTF. The full variable domain, in which reference TRBV7-9 and TRBJ1-2 provide the parts outside the CDR3, is DTGVSQNPRHKITKRGQNVTFRCDPISEHNRLYWYRQTLGQGPEFLTYFQNEAQLEKSRLLSDRFSAERPKGSFSTLEIQRTEQGDSAMYLCASSFFPGNRYGYTFGSGTRLTVV.

The chain joins TRBV9 to TRBJ2-4; 7 positions agree with TRBD2. Trimming removed 0 bases from V and 7 bases from J; junction bases left unmatched: 4. The germline V gene encodes CDR1 SGDLS and CDR2 YYNGEE. This CDR3 has 14 amino acids. As DNA, the CDR3 is TGTGCCAGCAGCGTAGGCGGGAGAGTCAACATTCAGTACTTC. Amino acid sequence: CASSVGGRVNIQYF. Full variable domain (missing parts from reference TRBV9 and TRBJ2-4): DSGVTQTPKHLITATGQRVTLRCSPRSGDLSVYWYQQSLDQGLQFLIQYYNGEERAKGNILERFSAQQFPDLHSELNLSSLELGDSALYFCASSVGGRVNIQYFGAGTRLSVL.

Comment on this clone: Germline is not matched at one junction end, which may reflect a read error. This rearrangement joins TRBV13 to TRBJ1-2; 7 positions agree with TRBD1. Germline CDR1 is PRHDT and CDR2 is FYEKMQ (reference sequence). CDR3 length equals 14 residues. The CDR3 is CASSVGKGQNGYTF. CDR3 DNA: TGTGCCAGCAGCGTAGGAAAGGGACAGAATGGCTACACCTTC.

This clone was observed a single time. The chain has TRBV2 and TRBJ1-5; tentatively, D is TRBD1 (5 bases). The germline V gene has CDR1 SNHLY and CDR2 FYNNEI. Trimming removed 3 bases at V and 9 bases at J, with 12 bases between. This CDR3 is 13 amino acids long. For the CDR3, the DNA is TGTGCCAGCAGTGACGGGGGACCCGGGCCCCAGCATTTT. It codes for CASSDGGPGPQHF. Looking up the rest from reference TRBV2 and TRBJ1-5 gives the full variable domain: EPEVTQTPSHQVTQMGQEVILRCVPISNHLYFYWYRQILGQKVEFLVSFYNNEISEKSEIFDDQFSVERPDGSNFTLKIRSTKLEDSAMYFCASSDGGPGPQHFGDGTRLSIL.

This chain joins TRBV19 and TRBJ1-4; TRBD1 is a possible D gene (5 bases). Germline assignment: CDR1 LNHDA and CDR2 SQIVND (reference sequence). With 5 bases removed from V and 8 bases from J, the gap between germline ends came to 21 bases. This CDR3 is built from 16 residues. CDR3 bases: TGTGCCAGTAGTTTGCGGACACGGGGGGGTAGGGAAAAACTGTTTTTT. This sequence encodes CASSLRTRGGREKLFF.

The chain couples TRBV25-1 to TRBJ2-3; 7 nucleotides match TRBD2. The J segment lost 5 bases and the V segment lost 2 bases, leaving 7 bases of the junction unmatched. The germline V gene has CDR1 MGHDK and CDR2 SYGVNS. This CDR3 is built from 15 residues. CDR3 residues: CASSETRLARDTQYF. CDR3 in DNA: TGTGCCAGCAGTGAAACCCGACTAGCCCGAGATACGCAGTATTTT.

V is TRBV5-4 and J is TRBJ2-7; 8 bases fit TRBD2. Trimming cost V 0 bases and J 4 bases; bases outside gene matches: 6. This CDR3 has 15 amino acids. Germline V gene lookup returns CDR1 SGHNT and CDR2 YYREEE (reference sequence). This chain's CDR3 is CASSLGTRGDYEQYF. DNA for the CDR3: TGTGCCAGCAGCTTGGGTACGCGGGGGGATTACGAGCAGTACTTC. The entire variable domain, with the rest obtained from reference TRBV5-4 and TRBJ2-7, is as follows: ETGVTQSPTHLIKTRGQQVTLRCSSQSGHNTVSWYQQALGQGPQFIFQYYREEENGRGNFPPRFSGLQFPNYSSELNVNALELDDSALYLCASSLGTRGDYEQYFGPGTRLTVT.

As DNA, the CDR3 is TGTGCCAGCAGCACCTCTAGCGGGAGAGGCTACAATGAGCAGTTCTTC. Amino acid sequence: CASSTSSGRGYNEQFF. The rearrangement uses TRBV9 and TRBJ2-1; 10 nucleotides agree with TRBD2. CDR1 SGDLS and CDR2 YYNGEE come from the germline V gene. The CDR3 spans 16 residues. The ends lost 4 bases at V and 3 bases at J; junction bases unmatched: 7.

This clone was recorded a few times. The CDR3 protein is CASSPWTSGGYEQYF. CDR3 coding DNA: TGTGCCAGCAGCCCATGGACTAGCGGGGGCTACGAGCAGTACTTC. The chain couples TRBV7-6 to TRBJ2-7, with 13 bases matching TRBD2. Germline CDR1 is SGHVS and CDR2 is FNYEAQ. The CDR3 loop spans 15 amino acids. Unmatched junction bases numbered 4, after V lost 5 bases and J lost 3 bases.

This sequence joins TRBV4-1 and TRBJ2-7, with TRBD1 matching over 7 bases. CDR3 length: 19 amino acids. V dropped 0 bases and J dropped 0; count of bases not matched to a gene: 14. Germline CDR1 MGHRA, CDR2 YSYEKL. The CDR3 DNA sequence: TGCGCCAGCAGCCAAGAATGGACGAGGGGGCCTTTAAGCTCCTACGAGCAGTACTTC. This codes for CASSQEWTRGPLSSYEQYF.

This chain links TRBV5-1 with TRBJ1-1, with D possibly TRBD1 on 6 matching bases. Trimming stripped 0 bases from V and 0 bases from J, with 9 bases between. Germline V gene sequence: CDR1 SGHRS, CDR2 YFSETQ. This CDR3 spans 15 amino acids. The CDR3 is CASSLGDKMNTEAFF. The CDR3 DNA reads TGCGCCAGCAGCTTGGGGGACAAGATGAACACTGAAGCTTTCTTT.

The V and J genes are TRBV5-6 and TRBJ1-1, with 7 nucleotides matching TRBD1. The trim removed 4 bases at V and 8 bases at J, leaving 17 bases unmatched. Germline V lookup: CDR1 SGHDT, CDR2 YYEEEE. This CDR3 comprises 16 residues. CDR3 in DNA: TGTGCCAGCAGCCGGACCCTTACAGGGGCCGCCGGGGAAGCTTTCTTT. It encodes CASSRTLTGAAGEAFF. Full variable domain (outside the CDR3, taken from reference TRBV5-6 and TRBJ1-1): DAGVTQSPTHLIKTRGQQVTLRCSPKSGHDTVSWYQQALGQGPQFIFQYYEEEERQRGNFPDRFSGHQFPNYSSELNVNALLLGDSALYLCASSRTLTGAAGEAFFGQGTRLTVV.